This T cell receptor (beta chain) was documented in a study of early stage breast cancer tumors. This CDR3 is built from 15 residues. V lost 6 bases and J lost 2; bases outside the gene matches: 5. CDR1 is MNHNS, CDR2 SASEGT, per germline. Clones were read by immunoSEQ multiplex PCR, and TCRdb kept only the in-frame ones, dropping some. This sample carries about 51,000 clones, approximately 78% of them seen once, and the ten largest clones take 3% to 4%. The TCR was taken from a person aged 35-49 years with breast cancer. Sequenced material: blood. The chain combines TRBV6-1 with TRBJ2-3; 10 bases are a match to TRBD2. The CDR3: CASRVLAGNTDTQYF. CDR3 in DNA: TGTGCCAGCAGGGTACTAGCGGGGAACACAGATACGCAGTATTTT.